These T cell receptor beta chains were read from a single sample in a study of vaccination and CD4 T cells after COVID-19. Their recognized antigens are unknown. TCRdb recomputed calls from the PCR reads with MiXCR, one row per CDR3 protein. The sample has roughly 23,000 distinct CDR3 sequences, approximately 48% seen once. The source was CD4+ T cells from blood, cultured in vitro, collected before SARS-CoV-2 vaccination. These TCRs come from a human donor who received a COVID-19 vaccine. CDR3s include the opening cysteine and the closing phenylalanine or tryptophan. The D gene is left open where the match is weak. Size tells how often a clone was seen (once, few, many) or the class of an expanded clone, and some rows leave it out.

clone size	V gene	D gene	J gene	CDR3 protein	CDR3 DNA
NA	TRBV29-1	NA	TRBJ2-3	CSVLADTQYF	TGCAGCGTGTTGGCAGATACGCAGTATTTT
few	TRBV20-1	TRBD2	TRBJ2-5	CSASWTSGGAWEETQYF	TGCAGTGCTAGTTGGACTAGCGGGGGGGCTTGGGAAGAGACCCAGTACTTC
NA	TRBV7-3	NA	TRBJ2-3	CASSQIISDTQYF	TGTGCCAGCAGCCAAATAATCTCTGATACGCAGTATTTT
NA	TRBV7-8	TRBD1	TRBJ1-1	CASSATGGGITEAFF	TGTGCCAGCAGCGCCACAGGGGGCGGTATCACTGAAGCTTTCTTT
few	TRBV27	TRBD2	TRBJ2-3	CASSLFSGGPTDTQYF	TGTGCCAGCAGTTTATTTAGCGGGGGGCCCACAGATACGCAGTATTTT
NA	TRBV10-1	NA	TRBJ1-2	CASSESGVAGYTF	TGCGCCAGCAGTGAGTCAGGGGTGGCCGGCTACACCTTC
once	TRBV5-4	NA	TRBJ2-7	CASSLLTSYEQYF	TGTGCCAGCAGCTTGTTGACCTCCTACGAGCAGTACTTC
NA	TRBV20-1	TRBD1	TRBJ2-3	CSAREVRGPADTQYF	TGCAGTGCTAGGGAGGTCAGGGGGCCGGCAGATACGCAGTATTTT
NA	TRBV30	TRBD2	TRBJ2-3	CAWRQSGVPDTQYF	TGTGCCTGGAGACAGAGCGGGGTCCCAGATACGCAGTATTTT
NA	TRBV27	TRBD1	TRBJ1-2	CASSPTRQGGLSYGYTF	TGTGCCAGCAGTCCTACCCGACAGGGGGGGTTAAGCTATGGCTACACCTTC
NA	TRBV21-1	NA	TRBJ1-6	CASSKGGGQGPPFLLHSPPHF	TGTGCCAGCAGCAAAGGGGGGGGACAGGGACCCCCCTTCTTGCTGCATTCACCCCCCCACTTT
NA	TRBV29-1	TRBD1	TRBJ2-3	CSVEDLDRGGDTQYF	TGCAGCGTTGAAGATCTCGACAGGGGAGGAGATACGCAGTATTTT
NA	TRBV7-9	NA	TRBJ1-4	CASRSTSGEKLFF	TGTGCCAGCAGAAGCACGAGTGGGGAAAAACTGTTTTTT
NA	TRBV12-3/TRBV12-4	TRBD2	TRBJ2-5	CASSFPSGGAETQYF	TGTGCCAGCAGTTTCCCTAGCGGGGGGGCGGAGACCCAGTACTTC
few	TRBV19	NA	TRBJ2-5	CASSLPGHTGEETQYF	TGTGCCAGTAGTTTACCGGGACATACTGGGGAAGAGACCCAGTACTTC
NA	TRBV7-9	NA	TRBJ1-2	CASSLVGTLNYGYTF	TGTGCCAGCAGCTTAGTCGGGACACTTAACTATGGCTACACCTTC
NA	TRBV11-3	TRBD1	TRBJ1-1	CASSMRTGTNTEAFF	TGTGCCAGCAGCATGAGGACAGGGACGAACACTGAAGCTTTCTTT
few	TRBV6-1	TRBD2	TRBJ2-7	CASRPLAGGLYEQYF	TGTGCCAGCAGACCACTAGCGGGGGGTCTCTACGAGCAGTACTTC
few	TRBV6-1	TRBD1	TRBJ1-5	CASSADRGRGNQPQHF	TGTGCCAGCAGCGCTGACAGGGGGCGCGGAAATCAGCCCCAGCATTTT
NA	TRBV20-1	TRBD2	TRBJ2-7	CSARDRVAGDTYEQYF	TGCAGTGCTAGAGATCGGGTAGCGGGGGACACCTACGAGCAGTACTTC
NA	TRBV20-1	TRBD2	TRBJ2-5	CSAREPLGGGALETQYF	TGCAGTGCTAGAGAACCCTTAGGCGGGGGGGCCTTGGAGACCCAGTACTTC
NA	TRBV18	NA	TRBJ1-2	CASSPPLTANYGYTF	TGTGCCAGCTCACCACCGTTGACAGCCAACTATGGCTACACCTTC
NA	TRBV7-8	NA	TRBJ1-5	CASSFGTTSNQPQHF	TGTGCCAGCAGCTTTGGGACAACTAGCAATCAGCCCCAGCATTTT
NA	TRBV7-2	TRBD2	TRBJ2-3	CASSIWTSGGATDTQYF	TGTGCCAGCAGCATATGGACTAGCGGGGGGGCCACAGATACGCAGTATTTT
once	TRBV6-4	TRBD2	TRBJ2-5	CASRALLAGGWKTQYF	TGTGCCAGCAGGGCACTACTAGCGGGGGGGTGGAAGACCCAGTACTTC
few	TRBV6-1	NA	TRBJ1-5	CASSGGGASNQPQHF	TGTGCCAGCAGTGGAGGGGGTGCGAGCAATCAGCCCCAGCATTTT
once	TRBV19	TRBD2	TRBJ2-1	CASSWTSGNEQFF	TGTGCCAGTAGTTGGACTAGCGGCAATGAGCAGTTCTTC
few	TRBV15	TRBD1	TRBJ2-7	CATSTWDRGEYEQYF	TGTGCCACCAGCACCTGGGACAGGGGGGAGTACGAGCAGTACTTC
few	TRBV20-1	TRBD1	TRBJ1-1	CSARVPSGGGTEAFF	TGCAGTGCTAGAGTCCCGTCAGGGGGAGGCACTGAAGCTTTCTTT
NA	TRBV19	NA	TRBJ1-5	CASSMAAATNQPQHF	TGTGCCAGTAGTATGGCGGCAGCTACGAATCAGCCCCAGCATTTT
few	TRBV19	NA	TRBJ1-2	CASSIEVNYGYTF	TGTGCCAGTAGTATAGAGGTTAACTATGGCTACACCTTC
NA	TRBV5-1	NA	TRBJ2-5	CASSFVGVAGQETQYF	TGCGCCAGCAGCTTTGTCGGGGTCGCGGGGCAAGAGACCCAGTACTTC
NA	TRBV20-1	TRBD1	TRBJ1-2	CSAMGQGDAYGYTF	TGCAGTGCTATGGGACAGGGGGACGCCTATGGCTACACCTTC
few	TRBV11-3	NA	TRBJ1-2	CASSLGTFYGYTF	TGTGCCAGCAGCTTGGGGACATTCTATGGCTACACCTTC
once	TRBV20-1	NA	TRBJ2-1	CSARGSSESYNEQFF	TGCAGTGCTAGAGGCTCTAGTGAGTCCTACAATGAGCAGTTCTTC
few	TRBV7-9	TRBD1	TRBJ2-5	CASSSGQRFRETQYF	TGTGCCAGCAGCTCGGGACAGCGGTTCAGGGAGACCCAGTACTTC
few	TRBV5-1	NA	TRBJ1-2	CASSLVGMNYGYTF	TGCGCCAGCAGCTTGGTTGGAATGAACTATGGCTACACCTTC
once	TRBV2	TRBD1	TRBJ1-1	CARYYKPRWQGVKAFF	TGTGCCAGATACTATAAGCCCCGGTGGCAGGGGGTTAAAGCTTTCTTT
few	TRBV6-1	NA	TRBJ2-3	CASSGWRGGTDTQYF	TGTGCCAGCAGTGGATGGAGAGGGGGCACAGATACGCAGTATTTT
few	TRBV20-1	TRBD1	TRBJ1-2	CSAREPGQDNYGYTF	TGCAGTGCTAGAGAGCCGGGACAGGATAACTATGGCTACACCTTC
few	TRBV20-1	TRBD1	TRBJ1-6	CSAEDRGGSYNSPLHF	TGCAGTGCGGAGGACAGGGGAGGCTCCTATAATTCACCCCTCCACTTT
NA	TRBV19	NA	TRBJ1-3	CASSIKGGSSGNTIYF	TGTGCCAGTAGTATTAAAGGAGGGTCCTCTGGAAACACCATATATTTT
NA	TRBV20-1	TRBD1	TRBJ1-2	CSASSGTGDGYTF	TGCAGTGCTAGTTCCGGGACAGGGGACGGCTACACCTTC